This T cell receptor beta chain is from a study of cytomegalovirus exposure and HLA in healthy donors. Germline V gives CDR1 SGDLS, CDR2 YYNGEE. The CDR3 has 14 amino acids. With 4 bases removed from V and 0 bases from J, the gap between germline ends came to 10 bases. Vbeta (60) and Jbeta (13) primers were used in the PCR. Only in-frame clones appear in the TCRdb table, and some are missing; sequencing was by immunoSEQ multiplex PCR. The table has roughly 34,000 clones, roughly 82% seen once. The study's findings and limits: Among TCR beta chains, those listed as cytomegalovirus-associated numbered under 200.

Healthy bone marrow donors made up the cohort. With regard to this clone: The target antigen is unknown.

This TCR derives from a young woman in good health and CMV-seronegative. This rearrangement joins TRBV9 to TRBJ2-5; D is ambiguous. The sequencing input was PBMCs. CDR3 in amino acids: CASSPRHNQETQYF. The CDR3 DNA follows: TGTGCCAGCAGCCCGAGACATAACCAAGAGACCCAGTACTTC.